The source of this T cell receptor (beta chain) is a study of cytomegalovirus exposure and HLA in healthy donors (dated by TCRdb to about 2017). A note on the overall study: An earlier analysis of 587 of the donors reported roughly 270 Gb of sequence data and some 120 million unique TCR beta sequences from approximately 180 million T cells. Roughly 300 gigabases of sequencing data and tens of millions of unique TCR sequences were included in an early release covering over 600 HLA-typed donors. Typing coverage varied by locus: 629-630 donors for A, B, C, DRB1 and DQB1; around 560 for DQA1; more than 600 for DPA1; 450 to 480 for DPB1. A handful of DR-DQ haplotypes were handled as single units for association and clustering because linkage in the cohort was strong. The later analysis used no new phenotypic data to find candidate immune exposures, relying instead on TCR beta sequences and their occurrence across donors. The study used immunosequencing to profile the T cell repertoires of 666 subjects and linked those repertoires to cytomegalovirus serostatus. Class I and class II HLA loci were covered by the typing at four-digit resolution. In addition to the first cohort of roughly 700 subjects, a separate validation cohort of 120 different subjects was used. Donor age, sex, ethnicity and CMV serostatus were compiled together with the repertoire data. Among around 400 genotyped donors of the cohort, an average of roughly 230,000 unique TCR beta nucleotide sequences was sequenced per donor, of which roughly 17% were non-productive. All discovery cohort repertoires had been generated using a single sequencing platform. Of the roughly 400 genotyped donors, roughly 85% fell in the genetic ancestry cluster associated with self-reported Caucasian donors. The study aimed to test whether cataloging public T cell receptors could reveal signatures of past pathogen exposure. A later genetic analysis used genome-wide SNP genotypes for about 55% of the 666 donors, treating that subset as a discovery cohort. In an earlier analysis of 587 of the donors, high-throughput TCR beta sequencing was used to judge whether each TCR beta V gene segment behaved as functional or pseudogenic. A later analysis re-analyzed previously published TCR beta repertoires from several hundred donors and added high-resolution HLA genotyping to study TCR occurrence patterns. To predict cytomegalovirus infection status, the study brought together high-throughput TCR immunosequencing, statistical association of individual TCRs with disease status, and machine learning.

Overall study results and their limits: The only immune exposure information available for the cohort was CMV serostatus. According to a later analysis, most CMV-associated TCR beta chains appeared to be HLA-restricted, and the HLA associations seemed to be driven largely by CMV exposure. The classifier was reported to diagnose cytomegalovirus status with high specificity and sensitivity in both the original cohort and the validation cohort. In a later analysis, HLA-associated TCR beta chains were found to be more clonally expanded and to have lower generation probabilities than equally common non-associated chains. The sequencing pipeline was judged likely to have produced a cluster of highly shared sequence variants as a technical artifact. At a false discovery rate of 0.05, a later analysis linked 16,000 or so TCR beta sequences to specific HLA alleles. Because the 87-base-pair reads could not distinguish some IMGT-functional V segments, including TRBV6-2 and TRBV6-3, those segments were excluded. Compared with the approximately 670-donor mean, donors in an Asian-associated ancestry cluster had fewer N-insertions in productive TCRs, according to a later genetic analysis. In vitro tests confirmed that a few of the cytomegalovirus-associated TCR beta chains recognize cytomegalovirus antigens. Because HLA typing was missing for some donors at each locus, association tests included only the typed subset. In an earlier analysis of approximately 590 of the donors, most TCR beta V segments appeared in productive rearrangements about 87% or about 30% of the time, broadly matching IMGT annotations. In a later analysis, the rate of TCR association differed among HLA loci, with DRB1 alleles having the most associated TCRs and HLA-C alleles having the fewest. Correlated functional status among segregating V segments might reflect linkage disequilibrium, but an unknown experimental factor could not be ruled out. The authors suggested that the approach could potentially be generalized to other disease states and immunological phenotypes. In a later analysis, several top co-occurrence clusters were reported to appear linked to parvovirus B19, influenza, CMV and Epstein-Barr virus. Across donors, most TCR sequences were observed very rarely, whereas some public TCRs were present in many individuals. Only TCR beta chains were sequenced in this cohort, and the absence of alpha or paired-chain data limited detectable features. Assigning TCR associations to individual alleles was difficult when HLA alleles, especially DR and DQ, strongly co-occurred. Over 15 rarely observed V segments, including chromosome 9 orphons, were excluded from the earlier analysis of 550 to 700 of the donors because counts were too low. An association between a missense DCLRE1C variant and V-gene and J-gene trimming of TCR beta chains was found in a later genetic analysis and replicated in an independent cohort. A further reported finding was that TCR beta sequences accurately predicted the HLA-A and HLA-B alleles for most subjects in the first cohort. A total of 150 to 200 TCR beta chains were listed by the study as associated with cytomegalovirus. Sequencing depth was assumed to be roughly uniform across donors in the presence/absence analyses, though that assumption may not hold.

In total, about 650 healthy bone marrow donors made up the cohort. All cohort members were sampled while nominally healthy, although unrecorded immune exposures were likely present. The donor tested CMV seropositive, placing the donor among the 289 seropositive members of the cohort. A peripheral blood sample was collected from each donor, and TCR beta sequencing was performed on peripheral blood mononuclear cells. The Qiagen DNeasy Blood Extraction Kit was used to extract genomic DNA from the blood cell samples. Receptor libraries were prepared by the immunoSEQ multiplex PCR assay. The multiplex PCR relied on a mix of 60 forward primers for TCR Vbeta segments and 13 reverse primers for TCR Jbeta segments. The CDR3 region of rearranged TCR beta genes was amplified from genomic DNA by a multiplex PCR assay. The amplified TCR beta libraries were sequenced on the Illumina HiSeq System as 87-base-pair reads. Per the source publication's procedure: Across the 500 to 850 repertoires, a later analysis counted some 80 million unique TCR beta chains, 9 million to 14 million of which were shared by at least two donors. To remove PCR and sequencing errors, raw reads were error-corrected and collapsed into unique sequences using a nearest-neighbor algorithm that merged closely related sequences. CDR3 sequences were aligned to IMGT reference sequences to assign V, D and J gene segments. For a sequence to be retained, a match of at least six nucleotides was required to both a V gene segment and a J gene segment. A rearrangement was called productive if the CDR3 had no stop codons and remained in frame with V and J, and every other rearrangement was called non-productive. Following IMGT convention, CDR3 was defined as the stretch from the second conserved V-encoded cysteine to the conserved J-encoded phenylalanine. Sequences without an unambiguous match to a single V gene segment were excluded from the earlier analysis of 450 to 750 of the donors. An earlier analysis of about 590 of the donors classified V segments as functional when productive rearrangements were above 56.7% and as segregating when the standard deviation between donors was above 5%. A statistical classification framework was built to diagnose cytomegalovirus status from the catalog of TCR beta chain sequences. V and J gene assignment, in a later analysis, came from comparing TCR nucleotide sequences with IMGT/GENE-DB human TR gene sequences. The TCRdist pipeline was used in a later analysis to assign CDR3 sequences and most-parsimonious VDJ recombination scenarios. In a later analysis, each TCR beta chain was defined by its CDR3 amino acid sequence together with its V-gene family, and reads lacking a unique V-gene family were excluded. As a way to deal with suspected cross-contamination and a sequencing artifact, a later analysis dropped hundreds of nucleotide sequences that were highly shared and had low generation probability. In a later analysis, a clonal expansion index was calculated for each public chain from normalized within-repertoire ranks of inferred template counts. Generation probabilities in a later analysis came from a VDJ recombination model fitted to out-of-frame rearrangements, and those results were checked against IGoR. Hypergeometric tests were used in a later analysis to score TCR-TCR, TCR-HLA and TCR-CMV co-occurrence, with a repertoire-size bias correction applied to the TCR pairs. A later analysis estimated false discovery rates by permuting HLA or CMV assignments 20 times. In a later analysis, co-occurring TCRs were grouped using DBSCAN, with TCRdist sequence similarity added in when clustering inside HLA-allele-positive subsets. Repertoires with fewer than 30,000 or more than 120,000 public chains were left out of co-occurrence clustering, as were roughly five repertoires with anomalous nucleotide sharing. What TCRdb holds here is the immuneACCESS table cut down to in-frame rearrangements. Part of the clones is not present; checked against another copy, under half of the missing clones reflect an unresolved V gene, and the others are unexplained. From that table come the V and J calls and clone size; the DNA was used to work out D and trimming. In this sample the table shows 82,000 or so clones, over 9.5% of which occur a single time. Approximately 24% of the sample goes to the ten largest clones.

With respect to this clone: Its antigen specificity is not known. One base away there is no much larger clone; base qualities are not given.

The germline V gene (reference sequence) specifies MNHNY as CDR1 and SVGAGI as CDR2. Unmatched junction bases come to 8, with V trimmed by 6 bases and J by 7 bases. The cysteine opens and the phenylalanine closes a CDR3 of 15 amino acids. The CDR3 DNA has 45 bases and is translated from base 1. The specimen was PBMCs. This TCR was sampled from a man in his sixties in good health and CMV-seropositive. The chain employs TRBV6-6 and TRBJ1-6; 8 of the junction bases match TRBD1. The sequenced DNA is TGTGCCAGCAGGGCGACCGGGACAGGAAATTCACCCCTCCACTTT. It specifies CASRATGTGNSPLHF.